The 25 T cell receptor beta chains given below trace back to one sample, sequenced in a study of T cells in Graves' hyperthyroidism and ophthalmopathy. Researchers took RNA transcripts and amplified the TCR beta CDR3 regions from them. A first-round RT-PCR of the TCR CDR3 used the HTBI primer set. Using its own MiXCR run on the multiplex PCR reads, TCRdb lists one record per CDR3 protein. The table shows about 760,000 distinct CDR3 sequences, with around a third occurring only once. Sequenced material: blood. Receptors originate from a woman between 40 and 50 years old with Graves' hyperthyroidism.

The CDR3 is CASSLLLVGTGPPGANVLTF. CDR3 sequence (DNA): TGTGCCAGCAGCTTATTATTGGTTGGGACAGGGCCCCCTGGGGCCAACGTCCTGACTTTC. The chain links TRBV7-2 to TRBJ2-6, with 9 bases that match TRBD1. Germline V gene data show CDR1 as SGHTA and CDR2 as FQGNSA. The V segment lost 2 bases and the J segment 2 bases; nucleotides outside the gene matches: 13. The CDR3 contains 20 residues.

Ten or more counts support this clonotype. The chain couples TRBV13 to TRBJ1-2; D might be TRBD1 (6 bases). The CDR3 has 13 residues. Germline V gives CDR1 PRHDT, CDR2 FYEKMQ (reference sequence). V was shortened by 4 bases and J by 5 bases, with 11 bases between the two germline ends. CDR3 loop: CASSSNRVYGYTF. The CDR3 DNA follows: TGTGCCAGCAGCTCTAACAGGGTTTATGGCTACACCTTC. Looking up the rest from reference TRBV13 and TRBJ1-2 gives the full variable domain: AAGVIQSPRHLIKEKRETATLKCYPIPRHDTVYWYQQGPGQDPQFLISFYEKMQSDKGSIPDRFSAQQFSDYHSELNMSSLELGDSALYFCASSSNRVYGYTFGSGTRLTVV.

This clonotype was seen more than once but under ten times. The rearrangement uses TRBV12-3 or TRBV12-4 and TRBJ1-1; D possibly corresponds to TRBD1 (6 bases). The ends were cut back, 9 bases at V and 11 bases at J, with 19 bases in the middle. This CDR3 contains 12 residues. DNA for the CDR3: TGTGCCAGTTCCGGAGGGGGGTCTCGGGCTTTCTTT. It translates to CASSGGGSRAFF.

The rearrangement joins TRBV7-8 to TRBJ2-7, with 7 bases lining up with TRBD1. The germline gives CDR1 SGHVS, CDR2 FQNEAQ. V lost 5 bases, J lost 7 bases, and 11 bases stayed unmatched. This CDR3 has 14 amino acids. The CDR3 is CASSTGAGAEEQYF. Here the CDR3 DNA reads TGTGCCAGCAGCACAGGGGCTGGGGCAGAAGAGCAGTACTTC.

Regarding this clonotype: This may come from a read error, since a much larger clone is one base off. CDR3 protein: CAISYSSGGKLFF. For the CDR3, the DNA is TGTGCCATCAGTTACTCGAGCGGGGGGAAACTGTTTTTT. V is TRBV6-5 and J is TRBJ1-4; the D gene is possibly TRBD1 (5 bases). CDR3 size: 13 residues. Germline loops: CDR1 MNHEY, CDR2 SVGAGI.

There are many counts of this clonotype. The gene calls are TRBV20-1 and TRBJ2-7, with D unclear. The CDR3 totals 12 residues. V dropped 3 bases and J dropped 1 base, with 7 bases sitting between them. Germline V gene sequence: CDR1 DFQATT, CDR2 SNEGSKA (reference sequence). CDR3 sequence (DNA): TGCAGTGCTAGTACGGCTTCCTACGAGCAGTACTTC. It codes for CSASTASYEQYF.

CDR3 region: CASSVEGSSPAYEQYF. The CDR3 region has the DNA TGTGCCAGCAGCGTAGAGGGGAGCAGTCCAGCCTACGAGCAGTACTTC. V usage is TRBV9 and J usage is TRBJ2-7; tentatively, D is TRBD1 or TRBD2 (5 bases each). CDR1 and CDR2 from the germline V gene are SGDLS and YYNGEE. The CDR3 runs 16 residues. Trimming took off 0 bases at V and 2 bases at J, with 15 bases between the two ends.

This clonotype was found many times. For the CDR3, the DNA is TGTGCCAGCAGCTTGGGGAGTGTGGTAGTGGAGACCCAGTACTTC. It translates to CASSLGSVVVETQYF. The chain joins TRBV5-5 to TRBJ2-5; D remains unclear. The CDR3 has 15 residues. V gave up 0 bases and J gave up 5 bases, with 14 bases separating them. Germline V CDR1 and CDR2: SGHKS, YYEKEE (reference sequence).

Many counts were recorded for this clonotype. The junction and the germline gene differ at one end; a read error may be behind it. V and J are TRBV7-8 and TRBJ2-5; TRBD1 or TRBD2 may be the D gene (5 bases each). Germline V gives CDR1 SGHVS, CDR2 FQNEAQ. The length of the CDR3 is 11 residues. CDR3 coding DNA: TGTGCCAGCAGCAGGGTCCGGGGCCAGGACTTC. Encoded protein: CASSRVRGQDF.

This clonotype was found once. The chain recombines TRBV7-9 with TRBJ2-5; 8 positions match TRBD1. The J segment lost 7 bases and the V segment lost 5 bases, leaving 3 bases of the junction unmatched. Germline V lookup: CDR1 SEHNR, CDR2 FQNEAQ (reference sequence). The CDR3 is 12 amino acids. The CDR3: CASSQGTGTQYF. As DNA, the CDR3 is TGTGCCAGCAGCCAAGGGACAGGGACCCAGTACTTC.

This clonotype occurred many times. The rearrangement links TRBV4-3 to TRBJ1-1; 9 bases are shared with TRBD1. This CDR3 region has 16 residues. The V and J ends lost 3 bases and 5 bases, in that order; junction bases with no gene match: 10. Germline assignment: CDR1 LGHNA and CDR2 YSLEER. CDR3 in DNA: TGCGCCAGCAGCCAGGCCCCGGACAGGGGATGGACTGAAGCTTTCTTT. Translation: CASSQAPDRGWTEAFF.

In the case of this clonotype: This sequence may be a read error, since a much larger clone differs from it by one base. The missing conserved phenylalanine or tryptophan at the end of this CDR3 makes a read error likely. The J gene is TRBJ1-6, the V gene TRBV7-2; no reliable D call. Germline V gene lookup returns CDR1 SGHTA and CDR2 FQGNSA. With 5 bases removed from V and 9 bases from J, the gap between germline ends came to 11 bases. The CDR3 sequence is 13 residues long. The CDR3 loop reads CASSQGGGSPLHY. CDR3 DNA: TGTGCCAGCAGCCAAGGAGGAGGTTCACCCCTCCACTAT.

The chain carries TRBV27 and TRBJ1-5; a weak D match, TRBD1 (5 bases). The V and J ends lost 2 bases and 3 bases respectively, with 11 bases between them. This CDR3 region has 15 residues. Germline CDR1 reads MNHEY; CDR2 reads SMNVEV (reference sequence). The CDR3 here is CASSLMGGNNQPQHF. Here the CDR3 DNA reads TGTGCCAGCAGTTTAATGGGGGGGAACAATCAGCCCCAGCATTTT.

This clonotype was counted only a few times. The V gene is TRBV9, the J gene TRBJ2-7; D perhaps matches TRBD2 (7 bases). V was clipped by 7 bases and J by 0 bases, with 14 bases between them. Germline CDR1 reads SGDLS; CDR2 reads YYNGEE. The CDR3 contains 14 residues. CDR3 nucleotide sequence: TGTGCCAGCGGGGGGGGCTCGAGCTCCTACGAGCAGTACTTC. Residues: CASGGGSSSYEQYF.

This clonotype was detected a few times. This chain links TRBV5-8 with TRBJ1-6; TRBD1 matches 7 bases. Germline assignment: CDR1 SGHTS and CDR2 YDEGEE. There are 16 residues in the CDR3. With V trimmed by 1 base and J by 9 bases, 10 bases remained unmatched. The CDR3 protein is CASSLLTGSNISPLHF. The DNA for the CDR3 is TGTGCCAGCAGCTTGCTGACAGGGTCCAATATTTCACCCCTCCACTTT.

This clonotype was counted at least ten times. The chain carries TRBV11-2 and TRBJ2-5, with a weak D call TRBD1 (5 bases). CDR1 SGHAT and CDR2 FQNNGV come from the germline V gene. The CDR3 has 11 amino acids. With 5 bases removed from V and 7 bases from J, the gap between germline ends came to 8 bases. CDR3 residues: CASSRQGTQYF. In nucleotides, the CDR3 is TGTGCCAGCAGCCGCCAGGGGACCCAGTACTTC.

This clonotype was seen a few times. The chain joins TRBV3-1 to TRBJ1-1; 7 nucleotides match TRBD1. The trim removed 3 bases at V and 7 bases at J, leaving 5 bases unmatched. The length of the CDR3 is 13 residues. Germline V lookup: CDR1 LGHDT, CDR2 YNNKEL (reference sequence). CDR3 sequence: CASSQQGGVEAFF. CDR3 nucleotide sequence: TGTGCCAGCAGCCAGCAGGGGGGGGTTGAAGCTTTCTTT. Full variable domain (missing parts from reference TRBV3-1 and TRBJ1-1): DTAVSQTPKYLVTQMGNDKSIKCEQNLGHDTMYWYKQDSKKFLKIMFSYNNKELIINETVPNRFSPKSPDKAHLNLHINSLELGDSAVYFCASSQQGGVEAFFGQGTRLTVV.

This clonotype was detected many times. The chain has TRBV13 and TRBJ1-1; unclear D gene. Germline V gene sequence: CDR1 PRHDT, CDR2 FYEKMQ (reference sequence). The CDR3 sequence is 11 residues long. The V and J ends lost 5 bases and 11 bases respectively, with 12 bases between them. Written as DNA, the CDR3 is TGTGCCAGCAGCCACGGTTCGTGGGCTTTCTTT. Its protein is CASSHGSWAFF.

This clonotype came up many times. V is TRBV20-1 and J is TRBJ2-5; 9 bases align to TRBD1. V trimming: 7 bases; J trimming: 5 bases; junction bases outside the gene matches: 11. Germline loops: CDR1 DFQATT, CDR2 SNEGSKA (reference sequence). The CDR3 runs to 14 residues. CDR3 sequence reads: CSGGQGVDLETQYF. CDR3 nucleotide sequence: TGCAGTGGGGGACAGGGAGTCGACCTGGAGACCCAGTACTTC.

With regard to this clonotype: This may arise from a read error, as a much more abundant clone is one base away. The V and J genes are TRBV24-1 and TRBJ2-2; weak D call: TRBD2 (5 bases). V lost 7 bases to trimming and J lost 7 bases, with 9 bases between them. The germline V gene encodes CDR1 KGHDR and CDR2 SFDVKD. The CDR3 consists of 12 residues. The CDR3 spells CATRGAGGELFF. The DNA for the CDR3 is TGTGCCACCAGGGGCGCGGGCGGGGAGCTGTTTTTT.

This clonotype was counted at least ten times. This chain links TRBV5-1 with TRBJ1-3; D remains ambiguous. V was trimmed by 1 base and J by 0 bases, leaving 11 bases between them. From germline, CDR1 is SGHRS and CDR2 YFSETQ. This CDR3 contains 16 residues. The CDR3: CASSLWEDSSGNTIYF. The CDR3 coding sequence is TGCGCCAGCAGCTTGTGGGAGGATTCCTCTGGAAACACCATATATTTT.

CDR3: CSRPGFEQYF. CDR3 bases: TGCAGTCGGCCAGGGTTCGAGCAGTACTTC. This rearrangement joins TRBV29-1 to TRBJ2-7; possible D gene TRBD1, 5 bases. Germline-derived CDR1 and CDR2 are SQVTM and ANQGSEA. The CDR3 extends over 10 amino acids.

This clonotype was detected only a few times. This sequence joins TRBV7-6 and TRBJ1-4; possible D gene TRBD1, 6 bases. V was trimmed by 3 bases and J by 6 bases, leaving 17 bases between them. The length of the CDR3 is 16 residues. The V gene's germline CDR1 is SGHVS and CDR2 FNYEAQ. CDR3 nucleotides: TGTGCCAGCAGCTTGCAAACCGGGACATCCTATGAAAAACTGTTTTTT. It specifies CASSLQTGTSYEKLFF.

This clonotype was seen ten or more times. The V gene is TRBV25-1, the J gene TRBJ1-1; D unclear. The CDR3 spans 13 residues. Deletions cut 1 base from V and 7 bases from J, with 10 bases between. Germline assignment: CDR1 MGHDK and CDR2 SYGVNS. CDR3 protein: CASSEFSPNEAFF. Here the CDR3 DNA reads TGTGCCAGCAGTGAATTCAGCCCTAATGAAGCTTTCTTT.

In its sample, this clonotype was seen many times. The chain has TRBV7-2 and TRBJ1-1; 8 positions match TRBD1. The ends lost 8 bases at V and 4 bases at J; junction bases unmatched: 6. This CDR3 has 13 amino acids. Germline assignment: CDR1 SGHTA and CDR2 FQGNSA. The CDR3: CASYGQGFTEAFF. The CDR3 DNA sequence: TGTGCCAGCTATGGACAGGGTTTCACTGAAGCTTTCTTT.